These 12 T cell receptor beta chains were all obtained from the same sample, sequenced in a study of blood T cell repertoires in COVID-19. Measured with immunoSEQ multiplex PCR; TCRdb has only the in-frame clones, and not every one. The table has about 260,000 clones, around nine tenths seen once. The specimen sequenced was peripheral blood. The receptors stem from a man under 40 with active or convalescent COVID-19.

The chain employs TRBV11-1 and TRBJ2-5; 7 positions agree with TRBD2. Germline V gives CDR1 SGHAT, CDR2 FQDESV (reference sequence). The J segment lost 1 base and the V segment lost 4 bases, leaving 6 bases of the junction unmatched. The CDR3 runs 15 residues. CDR3 sequence (DNA): TGTGCCAGCAGCTCCCAGACTAGCCTCCAAGAGACCCAGTACTTC. Protein sequence: CASSSQTSLQETQYF.

This chain links TRBV19 with TRBJ2-2, with 8 bases lining up with TRBD2. This CDR3 contains 17 residues. Trimming removed 3 bases from V and 4 bases from J; junction bases left unmatched: 10. Germline V gene lookup returns CDR1 LNHDA and CDR2 SQIVND (reference sequence). CDR3 DNA: TGTGCCAGTAGTATCGGGGGTAGCGGGGTGGCCACCGGGGAGCTGTTTTTT. Translating gives CASSIGGSGVATGELFF.

V and J are TRBV6-5 and TRBJ1-5; D unresolved. The V end was cut by 6 bases, the J end by 0 bases, with 6 bases between. Germline CDR1 and CDR2: MNHEY and SVGAGI. The CDR3 totals 13 residues. The CDR3: CASRKYSNQPQHF. Written as DNA, the CDR3 is TGTGCCAGCAGAAAATATAGCAATCAGCCCCAGCATTTT.

The CDR3 spells CASSVQMNTEAFF. Here the CDR3 DNA reads TGCGCCAGCAGTGTACAGATGAACACTGAAGCTTTCTTT. The chain recombines TRBV10-2 with TRBJ1-1; unclear D gene. The CDR3 sequence is 13 residues long. Trimming shortened V by 4 bases and J by 0 bases, and 6 bases separated the two germline ends. The germline V gene encodes CDR1 WSHSY and CDR2 SAAADI.

This rearrangement joins TRBV6-2 or TRBV6-3 to TRBJ2-6; D remains unclear. Germline assignment: CDR1 MNHEY and CDR2 SVGEGT. V was shortened by 0 bases and J by 0 bases, with 12 bases between the two germline ends. The CDR3 sequence is 18 residues long. The CDR3 loop reads CASSYSGVLSSGANVLTF. CDR3 coding DNA: TGTGCCAGCAGTTACTCTGGAGTACTGAGCTCTGGGGCCAACGTCCTGACTTTC.

The sample holds a few counts of this clone. The chain's CDR3 is CAWSRGTNQPQHF. In nucleotides, the CDR3 is TGTGCCTGGAGCCGGGGGACTAATCAGCCCCAGCATTTT. The V call is TRBV30, the J call TRBJ1-5; D is perhaps TRBD1 (5 bases). The CDR3 has 13 residues. V was shortened by 3 bases and J by 4 bases, with 10 bases between the two germline ends. Germline CDR1 reads GTSNPN; CDR2 reads SVGIG (reference sequence).

The chain uses TRBV27 and TRBJ2-3; D not resolved. This CDR3 contains 13 residues. V lost 4 bases, J lost 0 bases, and 5 bases lay in between. Germline loops: CDR1 MNHEY, CDR2 SMNVEV (reference sequence). The CDR3 here is CASSYGSTDTQYF. The CDR3 coding sequence is TGTGCCAGCAGTTACGGGAGCACAGATACGCAGTATTTT.

V usage is TRBV27 and J usage is TRBJ1-5; 7 bases are shared with TRBD1. Per the germline V gene, CDR1 is MNHEY and CDR2 is SMNVEV (reference sequence). This CDR3 has 13 amino acids. Losses at the gene ends were 5 bases for V and 4 bases for J; bases not matched to a gene: 2. The CDR3 here is CASSPGQNQPQHF. The CDR3 DNA is TGTGCCAGCAGTCCGGGACAGAATCAGCCCCAGCATTTT.

This sequence joins TRBV10-3 and TRBJ2-7; a possible D gene is TRBD1 (5 bases). The CDR3 contains 14 residues. Germline V gives CDR1 ENHRY, CDR2 SYGVKD. V lost 6 bases and J lost 2, with 14 bases in between. CDR3 loop: CAIRATDRAYEQYF. DNA of the CDR3: TGTGCCATCAGAGCAACTGACAGAGCCTACGAGCAGTACTTC.

This clone turned up a few times. This chain uses TRBV30 with TRBJ2-7; 7 bases are shared with TRBD2. V trimming: 1 base; J trimming: 12 bases; junction bases outside the gene matches: 9. The CDR3 contains 12 residues. In germline, CDR1 is GTSNPN, CDR2 SVGIG (reference sequence). In nucleotides, the CDR3 is TGTGCCTGGAGTGAAATAGCGGGCTTGCGGTACTTC. Translated, it gives CAWSEIAGLRYF.

The genes are TRBV7-2 and TRBJ2-2; 12 bases fit TRBD2. CDR1 is SGHTA and CDR2 is FQGNSA in the germline V gene. The ends lost 1 base at V and 1 base at J; junction bases unmatched: 4. The CDR3 loop spans 18 amino acids. CDR3 nucleotides: TGTGCCAGCAGCTTAGGACTAGCGGGGGCCATGAACACCGGGGAGCTGTTTTTT. Its translation is CASSLGLAGAMNTGELFF.

This sequence joins TRBV4-2 and TRBJ1-2, with TRBD1 identical over 7 bases. Germline V gene sequence: CDR1 LGHNA, CDR2 YNFKEQ. The CDR3 totals 14 residues. With V trimmed by 0 bases and J by 8 bases, 6 bases remained unmatched. The DNA of the CDR3 is TGTGCCAGCAGCCAAGATGGGGCAGGGGGAGGCTACACCTTC. Translating gives CASSQDGAGGGYTF.